Below are 15 T cell receptor beta chains sequenced from a single sample in a study of T cell changes during pregnancy in multiple sclerosis. The protocol was immunoSEQ multiplex PCR, while the TCRdb copy is restricted to in-frame clones and leaves out a portion. Of 55,000 to 70,000 clones detected, roughly 92% appear once; the ten largest clones hold roughly 3.2%. The sequenced sample was CD8+ T cells from peripheral blood mononuclear cells, obtained in the third trimester of pregnancy. The source is a female donor in good health, enrolled as a control in a pregnancy study.

J is TRBJ1-4 and V is TRBV9; tentatively, D is TRBD1 (5 bases). Deletions cut 3 bases from V and 5 bases from J, with 14 bases between. Germline V CDR1 and CDR2: SGDLS, YYNGEE. The CDR3 runs to 15 residues. The CDR3 spells CASSATGDLNEKLFF. CDR3 sequence (DNA): TGTGCCAGCAGCGCCACGGGGGACTTAAATGAAAAACTGTTTTTT.

The V and J genes are TRBV4-1 and TRBJ1-2; D is unresolved. The CDR3 has 13 amino acids. Germline V gives CDR1 MGHRA, CDR2 YSYEKL. V shed 1 base and J shed 5 bases, with 8 bases lying between them. CDR3 DNA: TGCGCCAGCAGCCAAGGGGGAGAATATGGCTACACCTTC. Its protein is CASSQGGEYGYTF.

The chain employs TRBV4-2 and TRBJ1-5, with a possible D match to TRBD1 (5 bases). In germline, CDR1 is LGHNA, CDR2 YNFKEQ. This CDR3 is 13 amino acids long. V was clipped by 4 bases and J by 7 bases, with 11 bases between them. The CDR3 DNA sequence: TGTGCCAGCAGCCCTTGGGGGGGGCAGCCCCAGCATTTT. Translating gives CASSPWGGQPQHF.

The genes are TRBV6-4 and TRBJ2-5, with 14 positions matching TRBD2. This CDR3 contains 16 residues. Germline V gene data show CDR1 as MRHNA and CDR2 as SNTAGT. Unmatched junction bases numbered 1, after V lost 0 bases and J lost 4 bases. The CDR3 spells CASSDSTSGGAETQYF. CDR3 bases: TGTGCCAGCAGTGACTCGACTAGCGGGGGGGCAGAGACCCAGTACTTC.

The chain employs TRBV30 and TRBJ1-5, with TRBD1 matching over 7 bases. This CDR3 spans 14 amino acids. Germline CDR1 and CDR2: GTSNPN and SVGIG (reference sequence). V was pared by 0 bases and J by 5 bases, with 4 bases of the junction left unmatched. CDR3 nucleotides: TGTGCCTGGAGTGTAGGGCAGGGGGATCAGCCCCAGCATTTT. It codes for CAWSVGQGDQPQHF.

The chain employs TRBV4-3 and TRBJ2-3; 11 positions agree with TRBD2. J lost 2 bases, V lost 2 bases, and 15 bases had no gene match. The CDR3 has 20 residues. Germline V CDR1 and CDR2: LGHNA, YSLEER. CDR3 DNA sequence: TGCGCCAGCAGCCAATTTACAAGCGGGACTAGCGGTAGATTCACAGATACGCAGTATTTT. Its protein product is CASSQFTSGTSGRFTDTQYF.

V is TRBV5-6 and J is TRBJ2-3; maybe TRBD1 (6 bases). V was shortened by 4 bases and J by 1 base, with 19 bases between the two germline ends. This CDR3 is built from 17 residues. CDR1 is SGHDT, CDR2 YYEEEE, per germline. The CDR3 DNA is TGTGCCAGCAGCGCGAAGGGGTCGTGGACAGGCACAGATACGCAGTATTTT. Encoded protein: CASSAKGSWTGTDTQYF.

The V and J genes are TRBV7-9 and TRBJ1-2; D perhaps matches TRBD1 (5 bases). V lost 1 base, J lost 6 bases, and 15 bases lay in between. From germline, CDR1 is SEHNR and CDR2 FQNEAQ (reference sequence). This CDR3 is built from 15 residues. The CDR3 loop reads CASSLGAGRMDGYTF. Here the CDR3 DNA reads TGTGCCAGCAGCTTAGGTGCAGGGCGGATGGATGGCTACACCTTC.

This clone was counted once. The chain recombines TRBV5-5 with TRBJ1-6; 9 bases agree with TRBD1. After removal of 1 base from V and 11 bases from J, the junction contained 4 bases not matched to a gene. CDR1 and CDR2 (germline): SGHKS, YYEKEE (reference sequence). The CDR3 length is 14 residues. The CDR3 protein is CASSLRQGGTPLHF. The CDR3 region has the DNA TGTGCCAGCAGCTTGCGACAGGGGGGCACACCCCTCCACTTT.

The chain uses TRBV5-6 and TRBJ2-3; D may be TRBD2 (7 bases). With 1 base removed from V and 3 bases from J, the gap between germline ends came to 15 bases. The germline gives CDR1 SGHDT, CDR2 YYEEEE. The CDR3 covers 16 residues. The CDR3 protein is CASSLRGALGTDTQYF. The CDR3 DNA reads TGTGCCAGCAGCTTGCGGGGGGCGTTGGGGACAGATACGCAGTATTTT.

The V and J genes are TRBV18 and TRBJ1-1; TRBD1 matches at 9 bases. The V gene's germline CDR1 is KGHSH and CDR2 LQKENI. The CDR3 runs to 15 residues. V lost 4 bases and J lost 6; bases outside the gene matches: 9. The CDR3 region is CASSLIQGAGAEAFF. DNA for the CDR3: TGTGCCAGCTCACTAATACAGGGGGCAGGGGCTGAAGCTTTCTTT.

The chain couples TRBV27 to TRBJ2-1, with TRBD1 identical over 8 bases. V was clipped by 6 bases and J by 8 bases; unmatched bases: 12. The CDR3 is 15 amino acids. CDR1 MNHEY and CDR2 SMNVEV come from the germline V gene (reference sequence). Here the CDR3 DNA reads TGTGCCAGCAGCTTAACCACGGACAGGGTGTATGAGCAGTTCTTC. This translates into CASSLTTDRVYEQFF.

V gene TRBV18 combines with J gene TRBJ1-1, with 7 bases identical to TRBD1. Germline-derived CDR1 and CDR2 are KGHSH and LQKENI. After removal of 3 bases from V and 0 bases from J, the junction contained 13 bases not matched to a gene. This CDR3 has 18 residues. DNA for the CDR3: TGTGCCAGCTCACCTTCCAGCTATACGGGACAGATGAACACTGAAGCTTTCTTT. It is translated as CASSPSSYTGQMNTEAFF.

The chain combines TRBV7-9 with TRBJ2-1; D unclear. V was cut by 2 bases and J by 2 bases, with 10 bases left in between. The CDR3 has 15 amino acids. Germline V gives CDR1 SEHNR, CDR2 FQNEAQ (reference sequence). In DNA, the CDR3 is TGTGCCAGCAGCTTATTCAGACTTACCTACAATGAGCAGTTCTTC. Its protein product is CASSLFRLTYNEQFF.

J is TRBJ1-2 and V is TRBV9, with D unclear. Trimming took 3 bases from V and 3 from J, leaving 12 bases between them. Germline-derived CDR1 and CDR2 are SGDLS and YYNGEE. CDR3 length: 14 residues. CDR3 in amino acids: CASSGKGSDYGYTF. The CDR3 nucleotides read TGTGCCAGCAGCGGTAAGGGTAGCGACTATGGCTACACCTTC.